The sample holds one count of the clone carrying this T cell receptor (beta chain). Its specificity is not known. The data belong to a study of cytomegalovirus exposure and HLA in healthy donors. Regarding the study as a whole: The authors enumerated over 150 TCR beta chains as linked to cytomegalovirus.

PCR primers comprised 60 Vbeta and 13 Jbeta primers. Clones were read by immunoSEQ multiplex PCR, and TCRdb kept only the in-frame ones, dropping some. Among more than 85,000 clones listed, about 80% were seen once. CDR1 and CDR2 from the germline V gene are MNHNS and SASEGT. After removal of 6 bases from V and 7 bases from J, the junction contained 6 bases not matched to a gene. The CDR3 totals 14 residues. This clonotype was obtained from a middle-aged man in good health and CMV-seronegative. Sequences were obtained from PBMCs. The genes are TRBV6-1 and TRBJ1-6; TRBD1 matches 7 bases. The CDR3 DNA reads TGTGCCAGCAGGCCCGGGACAGAAAATTCACCCCTCCACTTT. Amino acid sequence: CASRPGTENSPLHF.